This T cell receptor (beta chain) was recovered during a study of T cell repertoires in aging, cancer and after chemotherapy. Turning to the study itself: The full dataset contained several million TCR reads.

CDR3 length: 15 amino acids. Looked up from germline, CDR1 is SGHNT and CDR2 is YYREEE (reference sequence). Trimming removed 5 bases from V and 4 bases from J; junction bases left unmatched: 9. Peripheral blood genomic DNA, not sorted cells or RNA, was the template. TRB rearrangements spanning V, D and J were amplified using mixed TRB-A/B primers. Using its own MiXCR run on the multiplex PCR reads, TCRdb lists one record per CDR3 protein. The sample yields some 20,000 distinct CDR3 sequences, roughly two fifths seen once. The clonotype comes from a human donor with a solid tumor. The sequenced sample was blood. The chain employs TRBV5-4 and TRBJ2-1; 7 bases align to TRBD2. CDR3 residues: CASRALAEGYNEQFF. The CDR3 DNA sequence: TGTGCCAGCAGGGCCCTAGCGGAGGGGTACAATGAGCAGTTCTTC.